This entry lists 16 T cell receptor beta chains sequenced from one sample in a study of T-cell memory formation after mild COVID-19 (dated by TCRdb to about 2021). The library was produced with 5' RACE. This sample was sequenced with an Illumina NovaSeq 6000. TCRdb trimmed the raw reads at Q25, called clones with MiXCR and kept productive beta chains. Each entry is one CDR3 protein sequence, shown with its most common DNA and genes. This sample lists 180,000 or so distinct CDR3 sequences; roughly 10% were detected once. Of the sample, more than 3.5% falls within the top ten clones. The specimen sequenced was PBMCs or a T cell subset sorted from them (not recorded which). The receptors stem from a man younger than 35 who had mild COVID-19 (a few samples of this study predate the infection). The sample titles of this study are shuffled in the database, so cell type and time point are left out; the donor was told from shared clones.

This clonotype was seen at least ten times. This sequence joins TRBV5-1 and TRBJ2-2, with D perhaps TRBD1 or TRBD2 (5 bases each). Trimming took 0 bases from V and 2 from J, leaving 8 bases between them. The CDR3 runs to 15 residues. The V gene's germline CDR1 is SGHRS and CDR2 YFSETQ. DNA of the CDR3: TGCGCCAGCAGCTTGGAGGGGACCAACACCGGGGAGCTGTTTTTT. Translation gives CASSLEGTNTGELFF.

This clonotype was observed a few times. This chain joins TRBV5-1 and TRBJ2-1; 7 positions match TRBD2. With V trimmed by 2 bases and J by 0 bases, 5 bases remained unmatched. The CDR3 sequence is 16 residues long. CDR1 is SGHRS, CDR2 YFSETQ, per germline. The CDR3 nucleotides read TGCGCCAGCAGCTTTGCCGGGACTAACTCCTACAATGAGCAGTTCTTC. Translation: CASSFAGTNSYNEQFF.

Only a few counts were recorded for this clonotype. This chain connects TRBV12-3 or TRBV12-4 to TRBJ2-7, with 11 bases that match TRBD1. J lost 4 bases, V lost 5 bases, and 7 bases had no gene match. The CDR3 is 15 residues long. CDR3 DNA sequence: TGTGCCAGCAGTCCCCGGACAGGGGGCAAGTACGAGCAGTACTTC. Its translation is CASSPRTGGKYEQYF.

This clonotype was observed a few times. The chain couples TRBV7-9 to TRBJ1-2; D unclear. Between the trimmed V and J ends, which lost 0 bases and 5 bases, there was a span of 10 bases. The CDR3 contains 14 residues. The germline gives CDR1 SEHNR, CDR2 FQNEAQ (reference sequence). CDR3 in DNA: TGTGCCAGCAGCTTAGCAAGCACGGGATATGGCTACACCTTC. As protein: CASSLASTGYGYTF.

The chain has TRBV11-3 and TRBJ2-1; possible D gene TRBD2, 5 bases. Germline V gene data show CDR1 as SGHNT and CDR2 as YENEEA. Deletions cut 0 bases from V and 8 bases from J, with 8 bases between. This CDR3 contains 13 residues. CDR3: CASSLDRGYEQFF. CDR3 in DNA: TGTGCCAGCAGCTTAGATCGAGGGTATGAGCAGTTCTTC.

This clonotype was counted many times. V is TRBV4-1 and J is TRBJ2-5, with 12 bases that match TRBD2. The germline V gene encodes CDR1 MGHRA and CDR2 YSYEKL. This CDR3 spans 15 amino acids. The V gene end was trimmed by 4 bases and the J gene end by 5 bases; junction bases not matched to a gene: 5. CDR3 residues: CASSLGLAGTETQYF. The CDR3 DNA sequence: TGCGCCAGCAGCCTTGGACTAGCGGGGACGGAGACCCAGTACTTC.

This clonotype has only a few counts. The V gene is TRBV4-1, the J gene TRBJ2-2; TRBD2 matches at 11 bases. Germline CDR1 reads MGHRA; CDR2 reads YSYEKL. The CDR3 loop spans 20 amino acids. V lost 0 bases and J lost 4; bases outside the gene matches: 13. The chain's CDR3 is CASSQEWFGLAGGPTGELFF. CDR3 sequence (DNA): TGCGCCAGCAGCCAAGAATGGTTCGGTCTAGCGGGGGGCCCCACCGGGGAGCTGTTTTTT.

The gene calls are TRBV6-5 and TRBJ2-7; D tentatively fits TRBD1 or TRBD2 (5 bases each). Trimming took 5 bases from V and 2 from J, leaving 22 bases between them. CDR3 size: 17 residues. The germline CDR1 and CDR2 sequences are MNHEY and SVGAGI. The CDR3 bases are TGTGCCAGCAGTGATCGGGACCCCAGTTTAACCCCCTACGAGCAGTACTTC. It translates to CASSDRDPSLTPYEQYF.

This rearrangement joins TRBV19 to TRBJ2-1; maybe TRBD2 (6 bases). Trimming stripped 3 bases from V and 9 bases from J, with 9 bases between. CDR1 is LNHDA and CDR2 is SQIVND in the germline V gene (reference sequence). There are 12 residues in the CDR3. CDR3 loop: CASSIRGGEQFF. The CDR3 DNA reads TGTGCCAGTAGTATCCGGGGAGGTGAGCAGTTCTTC.

The genes are TRBV20-1 and TRBJ2-1, with 12 nucleotides matching TRBD1. Germline trimming cut 7 bases from V and 10 bases from J; bases unmatched to any gene: 11. Germline V CDR1 and CDR2: DFQATT, SNEGSKA (reference sequence). This CDR3 spans 14 amino acids. The CDR3 sequence is CSGAGTGGRGEQFF. CDR3 nucleotide sequence: TGCAGTGGAGCCGGGACAGGGGGCAGAGGAGAGCAGTTCTTC.

In its sample, this clonotype was seen many times. The gene calls are TRBV4-3 and TRBJ1-1; a possible D gene is TRBD1 (5 bases). V lost 4 bases and J 1 base, leaving 7 bases between the germline ends. The CDR3 totals 13 residues. CDR1 and CDR2 (germline): LGHNA, YSLEER. The CDR3 loop reads CASSRDRNTEAFF. CDR3 DNA sequence: TGCGCCAGCAGCCGGGACCGGAACACTGAAGCTTTCTTT.

This chain joins TRBV19 and TRBJ1-1; D is unclear. The CDR3 has 11 amino acids. The germline V gene has CDR1 LNHDA and CDR2 SQIVND (reference sequence). Trimming cost V 7 bases and J 0 bases, with 3 bases left between them. CDR3 in amino acids: CASNVNTEAFF. Written as DNA, the CDR3 is TGTGCCAGTAACGTGAACACTGAAGCTTTCTTT.

This clonotype appeared a few times. The chain combines TRBV20-1 with TRBJ2-3, with 8 bases identical to TRBD2. Trimming cost V 1 base and J 1 base; bases outside gene matches: 7. CDR3 length equals 16 residues. Per the germline V gene, CDR1 is DFQATT and CDR2 is SNEGSKA (reference sequence). For the CDR3, the DNA is TGCAGTGCTAGAGTTCCCGGGGGGGCCGGCACAGATACGCAGTATTTT. It translates to CSARVPGGAGTDTQYF.

The table lists this clonotype with a few counts. The chain carries TRBV7-6 and TRBJ2-3, with TRBD2 matching over 8 bases. The CDR3 length is 15 residues. Trimming at V came to 4 bases and at J to 1 base, leaving 4 bases not matched to a gene. The germline gives CDR1 SGHVS, CDR2 FNYEAQ. DNA for the CDR3: TGTGCCAGCAGCTGGAGCGGGGGCCGCACAGATACGCAGTATTTT. It yields the protein CASSWSGGRTDTQYF.

This clonotype showed up many times. V usage is TRBV4-3 and J usage is TRBJ2-4, with 7 bases lining up with TRBD1. Trimming took 3 bases from V and 4 from J; bases not matched to a gene: 9. The germline V gene has CDR1 LGHNA and CDR2 YSLEER. The CDR3 consists of 16 residues. In DNA, the CDR3 is TGCGCCAGCAGCCATGATCCAGTGACAGGGAAAAACATTCAGTACTTC. This encodes CASSHDPVTGKNIQYF.

This chain links TRBV20-1 with TRBJ1-2; 7 bases agree with TRBD1. Germline-derived CDR1 and CDR2 are DFQATT and SNEGSKA (reference sequence). With V trimmed by 3 bases and J by 8 bases, 9 bases remained unmatched. The CDR3 loop spans 13 amino acids. The DNA of the CDR3 is TGCAGTGCTAGCAGACAGGGCACCGGGGGCTACACCTTC. Its translation: CSASRQGTGGYTF.